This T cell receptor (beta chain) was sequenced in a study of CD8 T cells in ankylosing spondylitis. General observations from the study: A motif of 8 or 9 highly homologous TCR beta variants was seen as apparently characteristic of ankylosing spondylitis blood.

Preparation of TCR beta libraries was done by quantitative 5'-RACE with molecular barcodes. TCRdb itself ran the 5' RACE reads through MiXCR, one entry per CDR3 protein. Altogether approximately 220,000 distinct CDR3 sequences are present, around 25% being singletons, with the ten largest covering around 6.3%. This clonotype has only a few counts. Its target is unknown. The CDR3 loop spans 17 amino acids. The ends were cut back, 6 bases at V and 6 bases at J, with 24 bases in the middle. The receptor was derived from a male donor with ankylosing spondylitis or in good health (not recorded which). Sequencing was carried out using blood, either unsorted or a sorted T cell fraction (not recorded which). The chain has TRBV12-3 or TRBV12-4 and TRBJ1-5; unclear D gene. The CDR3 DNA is TGTGCCAGCAGCCCACCGGGCCCCAAACGGTCTAGTCAGCCCCAGCATTTT. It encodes CASSPPGPKRSSQPQHF.